The 8 T cell receptor beta chains below come from one sample, sequenced in a study of blood T cells in healthy people across ages. Sample-barcoded 5' priming and a J-beta primer mix drove a second PCR of roughly 6 to 12 cycles. A single record per CDR3 protein comes from TCRdb applying MiXCR to the 5' RACE reads. Here the sample spans about 800,000 distinct CDR3 sequences, around 45% being singletons. The sample comprised blood. Every receptor here comes from an elderly man in good health.

CDR3 in DNA: TGCGCCAGCAGCCTGCCGGGGAGCGGGAGAAGTGATACGCAGTATTTT. This codes for CASSLPGSGRSDTQYF. The J gene is TRBJ2-3, the V gene TRBV5-1; 8 bases match TRBD2. V dropped 4 bases and J dropped 6; count of bases not matched to a gene: 13. Per the germline V gene, CDR1 is SGHRS and CDR2 is YFSETQ. CDR3 length equals 16 residues.

This clonotype was picked up a small number of times. The rearrangement links TRBV24-1 to TRBJ1-5; maybe TRBD1 (6 bases). V lost 4 bases to trimming and J lost 6 bases, with 12 bases between them. Germline values: CDR1 KGHDR, CDR2 SFDVKD. The CDR3 covers 14 residues. CDR3 sequence reads: CATSEPGDGQPQHF. As DNA, the CDR3 is TGTGCCACCAGTGAGCCAGGGGATGGTCAGCCCCAGCATTTT.

This sequence joins TRBV5-6 and TRBJ2-5, with 10 bases aligning to TRBD1. V was clipped by 0 bases and J by 4 bases; unmatched bases: 9. In germline, CDR1 is SGHDT, CDR2 YYEEEE. CDR3 length equals 17 residues. CDR3 DNA sequence: TGTGCCAGCAGCTTGGTGGGACAGGGGACTTTGGGAGAGACCCAGTACTTC. Its protein product is CASSLVGQGTLGETQYF.

This clonotype has ten or more counts. This rearrangement joins TRBV20-1 to TRBJ2-3; 12 bases match TRBD2. The CDR3 length is 21 residues. Trimming at V came to 5 bases and at J to 4 bases, leaving 25 bases not matched to a gene. CDR1 DFQATT and CDR2 SNEGSKA come from the germline V gene (reference sequence). The CDR3 nucleotides are TGCAGTGCTGAACGGACATACACGGGGTCGGTTCTAGCGGGAGGGCCAGATACGCAGTATTTT. Amino acid sequence: CSAERTYTGSVLAGGPDTQYF.

V usage is TRBV20-1 and J usage is TRBJ2-3; a possible D gene is TRBD1 (5 bases). The germline V gene encodes CDR1 DFQATT and CDR2 SNEGSKA (reference sequence). Trimming took off 6 bases at V and 0 bases at J, with 13 bases between the two ends. The CDR3 covers 14 residues. DNA of the CDR3: TGCAGTGCCCGGGTTGGGGCCAGCACAGATACGCAGTATTTT. This translates into CSARVGASTDTQYF.

The chain employs TRBV3-1 and TRBJ2-4; TRBD2 aligns across 9 bases. This CDR3 has 16 amino acids. Germline V gene data show CDR1 as LGHDT and CDR2 as YNNKEL (reference sequence). Germline trimming cut 1 base from V and 2 bases from J; bases unmatched to any gene: 3. The CDR3 DNA reads TGTGCCAGCAGCCAAGGGCTAGCGGGGACCAAAAACATTCAGTACTTC. Protein sequence: CASSQGLAGTKNIQYF.

This clonotype has only one observation. CDR3 nucleotides: TGTGCCTGGAGTGAGGATGGCCGAGGAGGCTACACCTTC. Translating it yields CAWSEDGRGGYTF. This chain connects TRBV30 to TRBJ1-2, with D unresolved. The V and J ends lost 1 base and 8 bases respectively, with 14 bases between them. Per the germline V gene, CDR1 is GTSNPN and CDR2 is SVGIG (reference sequence). The CDR3 contains 13 residues.

This clonotype was counted many times. The chain couples TRBV7-3 to TRBJ2-3; possibly TRBD2 for D (6 bases). V was shortened by 5 bases and J by 4 bases, with 10 bases between the two germline ends. The CDR3 is 13 amino acids. Germline lookup yields CDR1 SGHTA and CDR2 FQGTGA. The CDR3 bases are TGTGCCAGCAGCCGGGAGAGCGCAGATACGCAGTATTTT. This translates into CASSRESADTQYF.